The 27 T cell receptor beta chains listed next were all sequenced from one sample in a study of blood T cells in healthy people across ages. It was with a sample-barcoded 5' primer and a J-beta primer mix that a second PCR of roughly 7 to 12 cycles was run. TCRdb re-derived calls from the 5' RACE reads in MiXCR, one entry per CDR3 protein. Here the sample spans around 800,000 distinct CDR3 sequences, about half being singletons. Sample: blood. These receptor sequences come from an elderly man in good health.

The chain has TRBV7-2 and TRBJ2-1; 10 bases agree with TRBD2. J lost 3 bases, V lost 5 bases, and 16 bases had no gene match. This CDR3 has 19 residues. Germline V gives CDR1 SGHTA, CDR2 FQGNSA. CDR3 nucleotide sequence: TGTGCCAGCAGCCTCTACGCAGGGGGTCTAGCGGGAGACTACAATGAGCAGTTCTTC. It specifies CASSLYAGGLAGDYNEQFF.

V gene TRBV5-1 combines with J gene TRBJ2-1; 7 positions agree with TRBD2. Germline values: CDR1 SGHRS, CDR2 YFSETQ. This CDR3 is 15 amino acids long. Trimming at V came to 1 base and at J to 3 bases, leaving 4 bases not matched to a gene. CDR3 in DNA: TGCGCCAGCAGCTTGAGCGGGGCCCACTACAATGAGCAGTTCTTC. Translation gives CASSLSGAHYNEQFF.

The CDR3 nucleotides read TGCGCCAGCAGCCAAGACGCGGGACAGGGATTGGGAGGCTACACCTTC. Translating gives CASSQDAGQGLGGYTF. The chain has TRBV4-3 and TRBJ1-2, with TRBD1 identical over 9 bases. Unmatched junction bases numbered 10, after V lost 0 bases and J lost 8 bases. Germline V gene data show CDR1 as LGHNA and CDR2 as YSLEER. The CDR3 consists of 16 residues.

The gene calls are TRBV18 and TRBJ2-7; D is undetermined. The CDR3 has 14 amino acids. V shed 3 bases and J shed 7 bases, with 16 bases lying between them. Germline loops: CDR1 KGHSH, CDR2 LQKENI. The CDR3 nucleotides are TGTGCCAGCTCACCCCTGCCTACCGACAATGAGCAGTACTTC. Amino acid sequence: CASSPLPTDNEQYF.

The CDR3 bases are TGTGCCAGCAGTTACACTGACAGGGCTGAAGCTTTCTTT. It yields the protein CASSYTDRAEAFF. J is TRBJ1-1 and V is TRBV27; TRBD1 matches 7 bases. The germline gives CDR1 MNHEY, CDR2 SMNVEV (reference sequence). The CDR3 runs to 13 residues. The V gene end was trimmed by 4 bases and the J gene end by 6 bases; junction bases not matched to a gene: 5.

This rearrangement joins TRBV12-3 or TRBV12-4 to TRBJ1-4, with D perhaps TRBD1 (5 bases). V lost 5 bases to trimming and J lost 6 bases, with 16 bases between them. This CDR3 is 15 amino acids long. Written as DNA, the CDR3 is TGTGCCAGCAGTACTGGAGGGGTTTGGGATGAAAAACTGTTTTTT. This codes for CASSTGGVWDEKLFF.

The rearrangement joins TRBV7-2 to TRBJ1-5, with D perhaps matching TRBD1 (5 bases). Germline V gene data show CDR1 as SGHTA and CDR2 as FQGNSA. V gave up 0 bases and J gave up 0 bases, with 6 bases separating them. This CDR3 spans 15 amino acids. The CDR3 here is CASSLAGLSNQPQHF. The CDR3 DNA reads as TGTGCCAGCAGCTTAGCGGGACTTAGCAATCAGCCCCAGCATTTT.

The CDR3 coding sequence is TGTGCCAGCAGCCATCCCAGAATGACAGAGCAGTACTTC. It codes for CASSHPRMTEQYF. This rearrangement joins TRBV6-6 to TRBJ2-7; the D is unclear. V was cut by 6 bases and J by 7 bases, with 16 bases left in between. CDR1 is MNHNY, CDR2 SVGAGI, per germline (reference sequence). CDR3 length: 13 amino acids.

A note on this clonotype: Germline is not matched at one junction end, which may reflect a read error. This sequence joins TRBV29-1 and TRBJ2-1; no clear D gene. The CDR3 is made up of 15 amino acids. CDR1 SQVTM and CDR2 ANQGSEA come from the germline V gene. CDR3 nucleotide sequence: TGCAGCGTTGAAGTCTCCCCGGAGCTCCACAACGAGCAGTTCTTC. It is translated as CSVEVSPELHNEQFF.

A note on this clonotype: A read error may explain this, as a much larger clone is one base away. This chain joins TRBV2 and TRBJ2-5; D not resolved. The J call is doubtful: the DNA matches TRBJ2-7 better. Germline V gene sequence: CDR1 SNHLY, CDR2 FYNNEI. The CDR3 has 11 residues. The CDR3 DNA reads as TGTGCCAGCCCTGGATACTACGAGCAGTACTTC. Translating gives CASPGYYEQYF.

This clonotype came up a few times. The gene calls are TRBV12-3 or TRBV12-4 and TRBJ2-6; 11 bases are shared with TRBD1. The V and J ends lost 6 bases and 2 bases, in that order; junction bases with no gene match: 6. The CDR3 runs to 17 residues. The chain's CDR3 is CASRKGQGEAGANVLTF. For the CDR3, the DNA is TGTGCCAGCAGGAAGGGACAGGGGGAAGCTGGGGCCAACGTCCTGACTTTC.

The rearrangement joins TRBV29-1 to TRBJ2-1; TRBD2 is a possible D gene (6 bases). The DNA end is more similar to TRBJ2-7, so the J call may be wrong. This CDR3 contains 16 residues. Germline CDR1 SQVTM, CDR2 ANQGSEA. Here the CDR3 reads CSVEMYGSGAYNEQYF. The CDR3 DNA reads as TGCAGCGTTGAAATGTACGGGAGTGGTGCCTACAATGAGCAGTACTTC.

The J gene is TRBJ2-3, the V gene TRBV28; 10 bases agree with TRBD2. Losses at the gene ends were 0 bases for V and 4 bases for J; bases not matched to a gene: 7. The CDR3 covers 17 residues. Germline CDR1 is MDHEN and CDR2 is SYDVKM. Here the CDR3 DNA reads TGTGCCAGCAGTTTATGGACTAGCGGGCCGACCGCAGATACGCAGTATTTT. Residues: CASSLWTSGPTADTQYF.

The CDR3 region has the DNA TGTGCCAGCAGCTTAGTTCCCTCGAGGGAGTACGAGCAGTACTTC. This translates into CASSLVPSREYEQYF. The chain couples TRBV7-2 to TRBJ2-7, with a weak D call TRBD2 (5 bases). This CDR3 region has 15 residues. Looked up from germline, CDR1 is SGHTA and CDR2 is FQGNSA. V was shortened by 1 base and J by 4 bases, with 14 bases between the two germline ends.

CDR3 in DNA: TGCAGCGTGCGATTATTGGACAGTCCGAGCACTGAAGCTTTCTTT. As protein: CSVRLLDSPSTEAFF. The chain links TRBV29-1 to TRBJ1-1; tentative D call: TRBD1 (6 bases). The CDR3 length is 15 residues. Germline CDR1 is SQVTM and CDR2 is ANQGSEA. Trimming took off 6 bases at V and 4 bases at J, with 21 bases between the two ends.

Concerning this clonotype: The junction shows a germline mismatch at one end, possibly a read error. V is TRBV7-2 and J is TRBJ2-3, with 7 nucleotides matching TRBD2. This CDR3 has 18 residues. CDR1 is SGHTA, CDR2 FQGNSA, per germline. The chain's CDR3 is CASSLRPGGEGVRDTQYF. CDR3 bases: TGCGCCAGCAGCTTAAGGCCTGGGGGGGAGGGAGTGAGAGATACGCAGTATTTT.

This clonotype was seen only once. The CDR3 bases are TGTGCCAGCAGGGGGAGGGAGAGCAATCAGCCCCAGCATTTT. Translated: CASRGRESNQPQHF. This chain connects TRBV27 to TRBJ1-5, with D unclear. V was trimmed by 6 bases and J by 1 base, leaving 10 bases between them. The CDR3 totals 14 residues. Germline V lookup: CDR1 MNHEY, CDR2 SMNVEV (reference sequence).

This clonotype was seen repeatedly, ten times or more. V usage is TRBV5-1 and J usage is TRBJ2-3; D might be TRBD1 or TRBD2, each matching 5 bases. The germline V gene encodes CDR1 SGHRS and CDR2 YFSETQ. The ends were cut back, 0 bases at V and 1 base at J, with 12 bases in the middle. This CDR3 has 16 residues. CDR3 amino acids: CASSLDEGPGTDTQYF. DNA of the CDR3: TGCGCCAGCAGCTTGGATGAGGGACCCGGCACAGATACGCAGTATTTT. Full variable domain (missing parts from reference TRBV5-1 and TRBJ2-3): KAGVTQTPRYLIKTRGQQVTLSCSPISGHRSVSWYQQTPGQGLQFLFEYFSETQRNKGNFPGRFSGRQFSNSRSEMNVSTLELGDSALYLCASSLDEGPGTDTQYFGPGTRLTVL.

This clonotype came up many times. The gene calls are TRBV18 and TRBJ2-1; 8 bases line up with TRBD2. This CDR3 spans 15 amino acids. Germline CDR1 is KGHSH and CDR2 is LQKENI. V shed 8 bases and J 1 base; nucleotides not matched to a gene: 7. The CDR3 spells CASSPGGGSYNEQFF. In DNA, the CDR3 is TGTGCCAGCAGCCCCGGGGGGGGGTCCTACAATGAGCAGTTCTTC.

The J gene is TRBJ2-3, the V gene TRBV12-3 or TRBV12-4; D could derive from TRBD1 or TRBD2 (6 bases each). The ends were cut back, 4 bases at V and 11 bases at J, with 25 bases in the middle. The CDR3 is 16 amino acids. The CDR3 coding sequence is TGTGCCAGCAGTTCCCCTAGCGAGGGGGACACAGATGTGCAGTATTTT. Protein: CASSSPSEGDTDVQYF.

This rearrangement joins TRBV20-1 to TRBJ2-7; a weak D match, TRBD2 (5 bases). The CDR3 consists of 13 residues. Germline assignment: CDR1 DFQATT and CDR2 SNEGSKA (reference sequence). Trimming shortened V by 3 bases and J by 6 bases, and 15 bases separated the two germline ends. Written as DNA, the CDR3 is TGCAGTGCTAGTTTAGGACGGGGTGGCGAGCAGTACTTC. This gives the protein CSASLGRGGEQYF.

This clonotype has more than one count but fewer than ten. The genes are TRBV7-8 and TRBJ1-5; 10 nucleotides line up with TRBD1. Trimming cost V 4 bases and J 5 bases; bases outside gene matches: 2. The CDR3 totals 14 residues. The V gene's germline CDR1 is SGHVS and CDR2 FQNEAQ. Here the CDR3 DNA reads TGTGCCAGCAGCTATGGGACAGGGGATCAGCCCCAGCATTTT. It encodes CASSYGTGDQPQHF.

The rearrangement uses TRBV18 and TRBJ2-5; D may be TRBD2 (5 bases). This CDR3 is 13 amino acids long. Germline assignment: CDR1 KGHSH and CDR2 LQKENI. The V gene lost 6 bases and the J gene lost 11 bases, with 19 bases spanning the gap. The chain's CDR3 is CASSLHSDGEQYF. The CDR3, as DNA: TGTGCCAGCTCCCTCCATAGCGACGGGGAGCAGTACTTC.

V gene TRBV10-3 combines with J gene TRBJ2-5, with 7 bases matching TRBD1. CDR3 length equals 15 residues. The V gene end was trimmed by 2 bases and the J gene end by 5 bases; junction bases not matched to a gene: 8. CDR1 ENHRY and CDR2 SYGVKD come from the germline V gene. The CDR3 DNA sequence: TGTGCCATCAGTGAGGATAAGGGGGCGATGGAGACCCAGTACTTC. Protein product: CAISEDKGAMETQYF.

This clonotype was counted many times. The genes are TRBV7-2 and TRBJ2-6; 7 bases line up with TRBD2. There are 15 residues in the CDR3. Germline V gene sequence: CDR1 SGHTA, CDR2 FQGNSA. The V and J ends lost 5 bases and 1 base, in that order; junction bases with no gene match: 2. The CDR3 region is CASSTGGSGANVLTF. The DNA for the CDR3 is TGTGCCAGCAGCACCGGGGGGTCTGGGGCCAACGTCCTGACTTTC.

The table lists this clonotype with a count of one. The gene calls are TRBV20-1 and TRBJ2-4; 10 bases align to TRBD1. Matching the DNA end better, TRBJ2-5 makes the J call doubtful. Germline V gives CDR1 DFQATT, CDR2 SNEGSKA (reference sequence). The CDR3 is made up of 18 amino acids. This chain's CDR3 is CSARKDRGMRGRGETQYF. The CDR3 DNA reads TGCAGTGCTAGGAAGGACAGGGGGATGAGGGGACGTGGGGAGACCCAGTACTTC.

The chain has TRBV5-5 and TRBJ2-5; 9 nucleotides line up with TRBD1. The J call could be wrong; TRBJ2-7 is a better fit for the DNA end. This CDR3 has 14 residues. CDR1 SGHKS and CDR2 YYEKEE come from the germline V gene (reference sequence). CDR3 sequence (DNA): TGTGCCAGCAGCTTGGGACAGGGGGTTAGCGAGCAGTACTTC. It specifies CASSLGQGVSEQYF.